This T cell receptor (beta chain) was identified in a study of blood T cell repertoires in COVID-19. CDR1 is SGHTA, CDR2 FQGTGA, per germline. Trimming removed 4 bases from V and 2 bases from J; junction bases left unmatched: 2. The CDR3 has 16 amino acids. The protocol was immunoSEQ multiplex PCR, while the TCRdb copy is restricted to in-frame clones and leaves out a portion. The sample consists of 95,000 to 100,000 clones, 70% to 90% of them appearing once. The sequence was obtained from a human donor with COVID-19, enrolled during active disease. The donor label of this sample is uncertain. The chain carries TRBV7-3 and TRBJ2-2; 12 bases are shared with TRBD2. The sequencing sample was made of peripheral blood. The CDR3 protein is CASSSGLAGNTGELFF. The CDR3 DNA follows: TGTGCCAGCAGCTCCGGACTAGCGGGAAACACCGGGGAGCTGTTTTTT.